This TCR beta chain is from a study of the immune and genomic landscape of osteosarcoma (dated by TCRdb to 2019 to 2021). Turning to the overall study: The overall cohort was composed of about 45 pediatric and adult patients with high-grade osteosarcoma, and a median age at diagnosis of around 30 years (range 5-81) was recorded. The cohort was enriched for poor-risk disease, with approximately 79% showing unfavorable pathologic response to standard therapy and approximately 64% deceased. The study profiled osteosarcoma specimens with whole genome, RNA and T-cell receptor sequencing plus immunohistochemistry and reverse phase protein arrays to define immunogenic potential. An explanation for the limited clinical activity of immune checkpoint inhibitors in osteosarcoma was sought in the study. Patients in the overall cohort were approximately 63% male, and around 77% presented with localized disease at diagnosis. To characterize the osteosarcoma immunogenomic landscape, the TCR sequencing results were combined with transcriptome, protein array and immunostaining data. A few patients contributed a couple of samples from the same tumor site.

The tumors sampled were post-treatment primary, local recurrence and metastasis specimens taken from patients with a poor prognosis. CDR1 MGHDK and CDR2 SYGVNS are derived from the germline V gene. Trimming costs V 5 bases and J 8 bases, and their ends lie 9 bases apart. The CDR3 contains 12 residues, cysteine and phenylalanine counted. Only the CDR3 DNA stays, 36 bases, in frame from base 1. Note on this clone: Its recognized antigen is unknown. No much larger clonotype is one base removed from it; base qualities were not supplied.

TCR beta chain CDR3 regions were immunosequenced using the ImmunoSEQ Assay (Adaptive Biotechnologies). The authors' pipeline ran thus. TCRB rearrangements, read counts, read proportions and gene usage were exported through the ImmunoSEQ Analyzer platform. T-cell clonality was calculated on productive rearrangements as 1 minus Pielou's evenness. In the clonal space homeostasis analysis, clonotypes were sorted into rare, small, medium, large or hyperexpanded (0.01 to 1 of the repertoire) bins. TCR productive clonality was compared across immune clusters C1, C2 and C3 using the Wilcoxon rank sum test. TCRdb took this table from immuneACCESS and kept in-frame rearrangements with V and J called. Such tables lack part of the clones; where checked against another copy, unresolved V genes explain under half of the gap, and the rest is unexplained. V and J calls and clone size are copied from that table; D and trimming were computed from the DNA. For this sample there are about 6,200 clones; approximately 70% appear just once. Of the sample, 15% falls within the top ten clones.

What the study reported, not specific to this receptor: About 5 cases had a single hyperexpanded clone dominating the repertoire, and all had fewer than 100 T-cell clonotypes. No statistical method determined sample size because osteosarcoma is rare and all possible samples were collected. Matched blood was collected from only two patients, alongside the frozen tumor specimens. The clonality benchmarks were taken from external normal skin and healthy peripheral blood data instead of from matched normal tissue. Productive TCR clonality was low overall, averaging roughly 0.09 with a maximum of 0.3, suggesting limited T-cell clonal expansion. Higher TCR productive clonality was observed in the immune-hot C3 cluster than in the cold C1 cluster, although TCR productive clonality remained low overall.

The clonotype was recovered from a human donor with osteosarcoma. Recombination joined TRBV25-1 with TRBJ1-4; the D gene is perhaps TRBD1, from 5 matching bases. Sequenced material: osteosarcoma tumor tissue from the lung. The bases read TGTGCCAGCAGTCGGGGGACGGAAAAACTGTTTTTT. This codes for CASSRGTEKLFF.